A selection of T cell receptor beta chains follows, all from one sample in a study of OX40 agonist ivuxolimab in advanced cancers. Some clones are missing from TCRdb's copy, which holds only in-frame ones; the method was immunoSEQ multiplex PCR. The repertoire has more than 45,000 clones, approximately 91% of them found once; the top ten carry 15% to 20%. The material was CD4+ or CD8+ T cells sorted from blood, obtained in a trial of the OX40 agonist ivuxolimab. The receptors were sampled from an adult with an advanced solid tumor such as melanoma, head and neck, liver or kidney cancer. The CDR3 runs from the conserved cysteine through the conserved F or W. Each record gives: clone size, V gene, J gene, D gene, CDR3 DNA, CDR3 protein. A D gene is named only where the DNA matches it firmly. Rows give clone size only sometimes, using once, few, many, or a class for an expanded clone.

.,TRBV5-4,TRBJ1-2,TRBD1,TGTGCCAGCAGCTTGGAGGGCGGCAGGGGGGATGGCTACACCTTC,CASSLEGGRGDGYTF
.,TRBV27,TRBJ2-3,.,TGTGCCAGCAGTTTCGGGGACGGCCGAGGCGCAGATACGCAGTATTTT,CASSFGDGRGADTQYF
.,TRBV5-8,TRBJ2-5,TRBD2,TGTGCCAGCAGCCCGGGGACTAGCGCCACGGGGACCCAGTACTTC,CASSPGTSATGTQYF
.,TRBV5-4,TRBJ1-5,TRBD1,TGTGCCAGCAGCTGGGGACAGCACAATCAGCCCCAGCATTTT,CASSWGQHNQPQHF
.,TRBV11-2,TRBJ2-5,TRBD2,TGTGCCAGCAGCTTAGAAACGGGGGGATGGCAGACCCAGTACTTC,CASSLETGGWQTQYF
once,TRBV5-6,TRBJ1-2,.,TGTGCCAGCAGCTTGTCCGAGCTAGGGGGCTACACCTTC,CASSLSELGGYTF
.,TRBV4-1,TRBJ2-7,TRBD1,TGCGCCAGCAGCTACCATCTACAGGGGAACGAGCAGTACTTC,CASSYHLQGNEQYF
.,TRBV11-2,TRBJ2-7,.,TGTGCCAGCAGCTTACCCCACTACGAGCAGTACTTC,CASSLPHYEQYF
.,TRBV7-2,TRBJ2-7,.,TGTGCCAGCTCAGGCCGAGGGGGTCACTACGAGCAGTACTTC,CASSGRGGHYEQYF
once,TRBV2,TRBJ2-1,.,TGTGCCAGCGAGGGGATCTACAATGAGCAGTTCTTC,CASEGIYNEQFF
.,TRBV29-1,TRBJ2-5,TRBD2,TGCAGCGTTGAAGATCCCTTACAGCGGGGGTGGAAAGAGACCCAGTACTTC,CSVEDPLQRGWKETQYF
.,TRBV28,TRBJ2-3,.,TGTGCCAGCAGTCCCAATGGGATACACACACACACAGATACGCAGTATTTT,CASSPNGIHTHTDTQYF
.,TRBV11-2,TRBJ2-7,.,TGTGCCAGCAGCTTAGCGGGGGCCTACGAGCAGTACTTC,CASSLAGAYEQYF
.,TRBV2,TRBJ1-2,TRBD1,TGTGCCAGCAGTGGGGACAGGGTGTATTACACCTTC,CASSGDRVYYTF
.,TRBV19,TRBJ2-3,TRBD1,TGTGCCAGTAGTGCCCGACAGGGGACAGATACGCAGTATTTT,CASSARQGTDTQYF
.,TRBV2,TRBJ1-1,TRBD1,TGTGCCAGCAGTGACTGGGACAGGGTAACCACTGAAGCTTTCTTT,CASSDWDRVTTEAFF
.,TRBV19,TRBJ1-6,.,TGTGCCAGTAGTATTGGGTCAGGCAATAATTCACCCCTCCACTTT,CASSIGSGNNSPLHF
.,TRBV5-6,TRBJ1-2,TRBD1,TGTGCCAGCAGTTACCGGGACAGACCGGGGAATGGCTACACCTTC,CASSYRDRPGNGYTF
.,TRBV10-2,TRBJ2-1,.,TGCGCCAGCAGTGAGACTAGTCCCTCCTACAATGAGCAGTTCTTC,CASSETSPSYNEQFF
.,TRBV30,TRBJ1-1,.,TGTGCCTGGAGTGTACTTCGGGGGCGCACTGAAGCTTTCTTT,CAWSVLRGRTEAFF
.,TRBV27,TRBJ2-2,TRBD2,TGTGCCAGCAGTTTATTAGCGGGAGATGTCGGGGAGCTGTTTTTT,CASSLLAGDVGELFF
.,TRBV6-4,TRBJ1-1,TRBD1,TGTGCCAGCAGTGACTCGTCGGACAGGGTAGCTTTCTTT,CASSDSSDRVAFF
.,TRBV2,TRBJ2-2,.,TGTGCCAGCAGTGAAGCTGCGGGTGGGCAGATAACCGGGGAGCTGTTTTTT,CASSEAAGGQITGELFF
.,TRBV7-9,TRBJ2-5,.,TGTGCCAGCAGGGAGGGGCAGCAAGAGACCCAGTACTTC,CASREGQQETQYF
.,TRBV28,TRBJ1-3,TRBD1,TGTGCCAGCAGTTTCAGGGGGTACGGAAACACCATATATTTT,CASSFRGYGNTIYF
.,TRBV2,TRBJ2-5,TRBD2,TGTGCCAGCAGTGACGAGGATCGGGGGGCCCAGTACTTC,CASSDEDRGAQYF
.,TRBV6-5,TRBJ2-7,.,TGTGCCAGCAGTTATTTCGCAGGGAGCTACGAGCAGTACTTC,CASSYFAGSYEQYF
.,TRBV19,TRBJ1-1,.,TGTGCCAGTAGTATAGGCCTCGGGGGGTGGACTGAAGCTTTCTTT,CASSIGLGGWTEAFF
.,TRBV16,TRBJ2-2,.,TGTGCCAGCAGCCAAGGATCCGGGGAGCTGTTTTTT,CASSQGSGELFF
.,TRBV5-1,TRBJ1-2,TRBD1,TGCGCCAGCAGCTTATACAGGGGTGACTATGGCTACACCTTC,CASSLYRGDYGYTF
once,TRBV13,TRBJ2-1,.,TGTGCCAGCAGCACTAGGGGGAGCTCCTACAATGAGCAGTTCTTC,CASSTRGSSYNEQFF
.,TRBV5-5,TRBJ2-4,TRBD2,TGTGCCAGCAGCCCCCTGGGGGAGGGCAAAAACATTCAGTACTTC,CASSPLGEGKNIQYF
.,TRBV6-5,TRBJ1-1,.,TGTGCCAGCAGTTACTCAGGGGGGGGGACTGAAGCTTTCTTT,CASSYSGGGTEAFF
few,TRBV30,TRBJ1-1,.,TGTGCCTGGGGGCAGGGGACGAACACTGAAGCTTTCTTT,CAWGQGTNTEAFF
.,TRBV19,TRBJ2-1,TRBD1,TGTGCCAGTAGATCAACAGGGGGTCAGGATGAGCAGTTCTTC,CASRSTGGQDEQFF
once,TRBV4-1,TRBJ2-3,TRBD2,TGCGCCAGCAGCCTCCGACAGACTAGCGGGTACGATACGCAGTATTTT,CASSLRQTSGYDTQYF
.,TRBV11-2,TRBJ1-2,TRBD1,TGTGCCAGCAGCCCACCGGGACAGGACTATGGCTACACCTTC,CASSPPGQDYGYTF
once,TRBV2,TRBJ2-3,.,TGTGCCAGCAGTTATGGAGGACAGAGCACAGATACGCAGTATTTT,CASSYGGQSTDTQYF
.,TRBV6-1,TRBJ2-7,.,TGTGCCAGCAGGACTAGTGATGATTATTATTACGAGCAGTACTTC,CASRTSDDYYYEQYF
once,TRBV28,TRBJ1-4,.,TGTGCCAGCGGGGAGGATGAAAAACTGTTTTTT,CASGEDEKLFF
.,TRBV6-6,TRBJ2-3,TRBD2,TGTGCCAGCCGGGGGGGACTAGAGGCGCCAGATACGCAGTATTTT,CASRGGLEAPDTQYF
.,TRBV9,TRBJ2-7,TRBD1,TGTGCCAGCAGCGTAGGCCGGGACAGCACCTACGAGCAGTACTTC,CASSVGRDSTYEQYF
.,TRBV7-9,TRBJ2-7,.,TGTGCCAGCAGCTTTCCCGGGACTCTCGACTACGAGCAGTACTTC,CASSFPGTLDYEQYF